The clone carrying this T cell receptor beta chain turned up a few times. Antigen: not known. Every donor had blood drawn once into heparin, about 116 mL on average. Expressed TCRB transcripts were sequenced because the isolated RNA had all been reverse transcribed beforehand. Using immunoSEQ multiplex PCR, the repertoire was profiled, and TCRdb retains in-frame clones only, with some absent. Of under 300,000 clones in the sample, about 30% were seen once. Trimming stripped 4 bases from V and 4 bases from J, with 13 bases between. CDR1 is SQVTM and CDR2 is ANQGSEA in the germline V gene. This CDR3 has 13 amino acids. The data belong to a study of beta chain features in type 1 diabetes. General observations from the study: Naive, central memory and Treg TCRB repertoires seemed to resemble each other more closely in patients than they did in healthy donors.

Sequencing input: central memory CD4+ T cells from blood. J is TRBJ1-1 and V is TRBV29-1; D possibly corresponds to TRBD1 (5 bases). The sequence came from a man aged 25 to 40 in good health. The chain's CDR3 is CSVGKWGGTEAFF. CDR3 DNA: TGCAGCGTTGGAAAGTGGGGGGGCACTGAAGCTTTCTTT.